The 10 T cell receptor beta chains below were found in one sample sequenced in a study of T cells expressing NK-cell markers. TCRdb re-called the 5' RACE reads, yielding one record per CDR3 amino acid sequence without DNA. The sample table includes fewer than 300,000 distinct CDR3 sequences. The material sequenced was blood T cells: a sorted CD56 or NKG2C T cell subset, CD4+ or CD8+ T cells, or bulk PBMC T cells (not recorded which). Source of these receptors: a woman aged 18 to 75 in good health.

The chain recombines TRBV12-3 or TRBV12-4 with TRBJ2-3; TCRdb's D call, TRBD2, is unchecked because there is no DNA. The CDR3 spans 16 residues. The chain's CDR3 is CASSPGTSGRTDTQYF.

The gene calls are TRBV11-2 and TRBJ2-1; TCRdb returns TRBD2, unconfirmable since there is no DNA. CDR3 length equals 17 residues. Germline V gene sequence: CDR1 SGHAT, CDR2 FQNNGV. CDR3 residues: CATEPGEGVALGDEQFF. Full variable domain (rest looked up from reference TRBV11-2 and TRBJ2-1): EAGVAQSPRYKIIEKRQSVAFWCNPISGHATLYWYQQILGQGPKLLIQFQNNGVVDDSQLPKDRFSAERLKGVDSTLKIQPAKLEDSAVYLCATEPGEGVALGDEQFFGPGTRLTVL.

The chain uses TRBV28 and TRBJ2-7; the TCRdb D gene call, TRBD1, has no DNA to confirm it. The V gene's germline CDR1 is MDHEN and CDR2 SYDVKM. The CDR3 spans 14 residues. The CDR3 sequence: CASSLGGGHYEQYF.

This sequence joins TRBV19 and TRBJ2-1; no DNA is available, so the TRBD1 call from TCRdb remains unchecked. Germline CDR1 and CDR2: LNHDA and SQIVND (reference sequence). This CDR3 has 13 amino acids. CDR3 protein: CGFGGQVHNEQFF.

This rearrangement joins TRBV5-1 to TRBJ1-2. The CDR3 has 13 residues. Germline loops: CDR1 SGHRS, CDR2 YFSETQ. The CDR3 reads CASIGTASDGYTF.

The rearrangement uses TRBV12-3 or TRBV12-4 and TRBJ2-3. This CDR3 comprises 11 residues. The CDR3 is CASIATDTQYF.

The CDR3: CASSQTGYGQETQYF. This chain links TRBV4-3 with TRBJ2-5; the TCRdb D gene call, TRBD1, has no DNA to confirm it. The CDR3 length is 15 residues. Looked up from germline, CDR1 is LGHNA and CDR2 is YSLEER.

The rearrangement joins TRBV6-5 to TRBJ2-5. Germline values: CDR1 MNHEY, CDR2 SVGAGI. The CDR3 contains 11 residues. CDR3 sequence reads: CASSYLQTQYF.

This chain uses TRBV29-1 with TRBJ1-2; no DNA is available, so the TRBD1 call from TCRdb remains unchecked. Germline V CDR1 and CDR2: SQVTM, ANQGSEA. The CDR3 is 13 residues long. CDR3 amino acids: CSVVGVSNYGYTF. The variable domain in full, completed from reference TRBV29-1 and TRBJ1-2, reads SAVISQKPSRDICQRGTSLTIQCQVDSQVTMMFWYRQQPGQSLTLIATANQGSEATYESGFVIDKFPISRPNLTFSTLTVSNMSPEDSSIYLCSVVGVSNYGYTFGSGTRLTVV.

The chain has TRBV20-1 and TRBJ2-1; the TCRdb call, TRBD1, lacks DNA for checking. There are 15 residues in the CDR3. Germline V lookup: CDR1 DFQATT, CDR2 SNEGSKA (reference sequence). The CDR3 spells CSAREQVWGNNEQFF.